This TCR beta chain was observed in a study of T-cell memory formation after mild COVID-19. Study information: Largely, TCR clusters stayed within a single donor. Study observations and caveats: The SARS-CoV-2 specificity of second-wave clones reaching peak at day 37 remained unverified. From day 15 to 85, contracting clones were balanced between CD4 and CD8, whereas later expanders leaned toward CD4+. The CD4+ clones that contracted clustered mainly within CM and EM, and the CD8+ clones concentrated in EMRA.

CDR3 length equals 16 residues. Trimming at V came to 3 bases and at J to 3 bases, leaving 9 bases not matched to a gene. From germline, CDR1 is SEHNR and CDR2 FQNEAQ (reference sequence). TCRdb analysed the 5' RACE reads with MiXCR anew, one entry per CDR3 protein. This table has fewer than 650,000 distinct CDR3 sequences, less than 25% appearing once. With regard to this clonotype: Antigen: not known.

The chain couples TRBV7-9 to TRBJ2-7, with 9 bases aligning to TRBD1. The origin of this receptor is an adult woman who had mild COVID-19 (a few samples of this study predate the infection). Cell type and time point are not known. Sample: PBMCs or a T cell subset sorted from them (not recorded which). The CDR3 reads CASSFPDRGGGYEQYF. Written as DNA, the CDR3 is TGTGCCAGCAGCTTTCCCGACAGGGGGGGCGGCTACGAGCAGTACTTC.